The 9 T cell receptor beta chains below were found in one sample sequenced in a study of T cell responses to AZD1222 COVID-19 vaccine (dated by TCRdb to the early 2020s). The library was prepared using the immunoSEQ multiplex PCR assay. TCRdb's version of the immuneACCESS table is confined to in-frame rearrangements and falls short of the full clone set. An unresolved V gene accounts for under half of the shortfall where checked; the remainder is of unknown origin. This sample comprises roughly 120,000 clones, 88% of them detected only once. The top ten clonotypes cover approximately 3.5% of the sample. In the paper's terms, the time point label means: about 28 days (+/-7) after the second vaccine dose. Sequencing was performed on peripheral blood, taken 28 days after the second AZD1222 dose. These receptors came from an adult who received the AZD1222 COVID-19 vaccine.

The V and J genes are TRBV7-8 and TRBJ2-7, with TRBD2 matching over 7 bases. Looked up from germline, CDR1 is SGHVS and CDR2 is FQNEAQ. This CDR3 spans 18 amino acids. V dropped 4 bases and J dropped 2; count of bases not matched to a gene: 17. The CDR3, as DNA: TGTGCCAGCAGCTCCTCGCATCTGGGGGGGGATTGGGCCTACGAGCAGTACTTC. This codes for CASSSSHLGGDWAYEQYF.

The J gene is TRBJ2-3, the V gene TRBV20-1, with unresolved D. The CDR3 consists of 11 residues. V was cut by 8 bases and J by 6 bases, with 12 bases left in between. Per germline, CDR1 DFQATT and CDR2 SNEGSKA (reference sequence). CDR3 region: CSSMWWDTQYF. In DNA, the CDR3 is TGCAGTTCTATGTGGTGGGATACGCAGTATTTT.

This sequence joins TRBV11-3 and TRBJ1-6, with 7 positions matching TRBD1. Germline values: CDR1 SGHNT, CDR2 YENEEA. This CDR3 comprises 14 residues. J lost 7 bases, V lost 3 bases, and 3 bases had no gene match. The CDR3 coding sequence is TGTGCCAGCAGCTTGGACAGGAACAATTCACCCCTCCACTTT. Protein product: CASSLDRNNSPLHF.

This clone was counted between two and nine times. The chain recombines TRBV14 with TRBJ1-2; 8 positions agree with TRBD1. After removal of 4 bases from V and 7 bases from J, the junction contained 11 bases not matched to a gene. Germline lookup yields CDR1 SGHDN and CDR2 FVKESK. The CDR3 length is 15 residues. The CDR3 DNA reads TGTGCCAGCAGCCCCAACTTGGGGACAGGAGGTGGCTACACCTTC. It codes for CASSPNLGTGGGYTF.

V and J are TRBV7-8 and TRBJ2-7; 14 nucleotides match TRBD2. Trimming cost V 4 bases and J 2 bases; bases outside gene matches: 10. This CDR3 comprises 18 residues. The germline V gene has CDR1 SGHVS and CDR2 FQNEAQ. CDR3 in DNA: TGTGCCAGCAGCTCCTTCACGGGACTAGCGGGAGATGCCTACGAGCAGTACTTC. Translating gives CASSSFTGLAGDAYEQYF.

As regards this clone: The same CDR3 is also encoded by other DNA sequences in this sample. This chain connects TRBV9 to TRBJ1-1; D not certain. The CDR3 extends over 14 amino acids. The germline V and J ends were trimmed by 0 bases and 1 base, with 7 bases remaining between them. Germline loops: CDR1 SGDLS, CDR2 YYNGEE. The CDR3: CASSVGPENTEAFF. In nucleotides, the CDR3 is TGTGCCAGCAGCGTAGGACCCGAGAACACTGAAGCTTTCTTT.

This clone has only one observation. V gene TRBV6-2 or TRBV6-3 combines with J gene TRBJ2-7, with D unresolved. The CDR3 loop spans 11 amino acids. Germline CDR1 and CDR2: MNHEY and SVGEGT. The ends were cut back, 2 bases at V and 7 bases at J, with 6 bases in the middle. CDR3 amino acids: CASSYPWEQYF. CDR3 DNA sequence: TGTGCCAGCAGTTACCCCTGGGAGCAGTACTTC.

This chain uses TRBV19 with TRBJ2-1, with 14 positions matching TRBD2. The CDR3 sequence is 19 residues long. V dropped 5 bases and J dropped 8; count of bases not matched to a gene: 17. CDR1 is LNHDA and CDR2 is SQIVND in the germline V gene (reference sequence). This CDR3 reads CASSPLGQGLAGVLYEQFF. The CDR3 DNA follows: TGTGCCAGTAGTCCCCTCGGACAGGGACTAGCGGGAGTTTTGTATGAGCAGTTCTTC.

The CDR3 region has the DNA TGTGCCAGCAGCCAAGATGGCGGGAACCACCTTACCGGGGAGCTGTTTTTT. Its translation is CASSQDGGNHLTGELFF. The rearrangement uses TRBV4-2 and TRBJ2-2; D is possibly TRBD2 (6 bases). The CDR3 runs 17 residues. Germline V CDR1 and CDR2: LGHNA, YNFKEQ. Trimming left V 0 bases short and J 5 bases short, with 16 bases between.